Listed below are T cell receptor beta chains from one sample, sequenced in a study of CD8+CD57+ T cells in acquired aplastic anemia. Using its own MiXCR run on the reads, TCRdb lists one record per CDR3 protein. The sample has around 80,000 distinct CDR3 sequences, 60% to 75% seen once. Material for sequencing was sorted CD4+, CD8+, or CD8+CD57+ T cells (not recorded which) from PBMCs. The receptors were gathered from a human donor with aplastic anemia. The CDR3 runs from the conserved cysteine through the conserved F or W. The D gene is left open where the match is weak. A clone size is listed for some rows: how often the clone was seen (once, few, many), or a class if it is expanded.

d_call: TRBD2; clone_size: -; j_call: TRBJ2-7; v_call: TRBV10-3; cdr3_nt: TGTGCCATCAGTGAGTTGGGGGGACTAGCCGACGAGCAGTACTTC; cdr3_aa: CAISELGGLADEQYF
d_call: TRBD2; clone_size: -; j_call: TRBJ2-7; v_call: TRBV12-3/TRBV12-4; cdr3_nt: TGTGCCAGCAGTTTAGGGTCGCGGGAGGCATACGAGCAGTACTTC; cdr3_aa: CASSLGSREAYEQYF
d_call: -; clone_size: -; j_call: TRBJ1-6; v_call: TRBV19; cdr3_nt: TGTGCCAGTAGTGCGGACCCAGGGAATTGGGGGGTTTCACCCCTCCACTTT; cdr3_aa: CASSADPGNWGVSPLHF
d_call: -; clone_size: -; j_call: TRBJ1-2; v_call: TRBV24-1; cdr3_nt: TGTGCCACCAGCACGCGAGATGGGGGAGGCTACACCTTC; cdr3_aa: CATSTRDGGGYTF
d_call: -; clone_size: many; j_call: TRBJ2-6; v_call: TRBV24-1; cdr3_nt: TGTGCCACCAGTGATGGGGATACGGGGGCCAACGTCCTGACTTTC; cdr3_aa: CATSDGDTGANVLTF
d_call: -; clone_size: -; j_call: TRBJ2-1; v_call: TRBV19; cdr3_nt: TGTGCCAGTAGCGGTGTTTACAATGAGCAGTTCTTC; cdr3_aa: CASSGVYNEQFF
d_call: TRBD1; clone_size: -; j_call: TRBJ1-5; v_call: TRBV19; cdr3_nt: TGTGCCAGTAGTCCTCGGACAGGGAGGTTCGCTCAGCCCCAGCATTTT; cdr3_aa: CASSPRTGRFAQPQHF
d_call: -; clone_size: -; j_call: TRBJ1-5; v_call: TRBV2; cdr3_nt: TGTGCCAGCAGCCAAGGGCCCCTCCCATACGATAGCAATCAGCCCCAGCATTTT; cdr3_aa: CASSQGPLPYDSNQPQHF
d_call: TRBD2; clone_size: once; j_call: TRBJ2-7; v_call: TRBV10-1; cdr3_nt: TGCGCCAGCAGCGTAGCGGGGATCAGCTCCTACGAGCAGTACTTC; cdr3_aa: CASSVAGISSYEQYF
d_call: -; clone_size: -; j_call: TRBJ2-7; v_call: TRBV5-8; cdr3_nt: TGTGCCAGCAGCTTATGGGATTCCCCTTTCGCCGAGCAGTACTTC; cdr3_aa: CASSLWDSPFAEQYF
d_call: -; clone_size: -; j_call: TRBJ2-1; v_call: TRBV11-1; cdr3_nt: TGTGCCAGCAGCCCGCGTGGAGCGGGCAAAATATGGAATGAGCAGTTCTTC; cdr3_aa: CASSPRGAGKIWNEQFF
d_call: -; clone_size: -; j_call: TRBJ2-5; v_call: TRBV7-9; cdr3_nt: TGTGCCAGCAGCTTAGATCGGGCTTTGGGACAAGAGACCCAGTACTTC; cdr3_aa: CASSLDRALGQETQYF
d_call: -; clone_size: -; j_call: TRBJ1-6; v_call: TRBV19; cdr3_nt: TGTGCCAGTACAACCGGGACGAGGCTGACGAATTCACCCCTCCACTTT; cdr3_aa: CASTTGTRLTNSPLHF
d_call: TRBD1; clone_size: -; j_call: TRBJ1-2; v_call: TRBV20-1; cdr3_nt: TGCAGTGCCCATGGGACAGGCGGCTGCACCTTC; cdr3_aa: CSAHGTGGCTF
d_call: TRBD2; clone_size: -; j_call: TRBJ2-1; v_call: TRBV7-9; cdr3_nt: TGTGCCAGCAGCTTCGGGGGGGAGGGTGAGCAGTTCTTC; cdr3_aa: CASSFGGEGEQFF
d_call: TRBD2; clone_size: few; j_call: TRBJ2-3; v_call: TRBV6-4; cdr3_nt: TGTGCCAGCAGTGACTTAGCGGGTAGCACAGATACGCAGTATTTT; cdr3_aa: CASSDLAGSTDTQYF
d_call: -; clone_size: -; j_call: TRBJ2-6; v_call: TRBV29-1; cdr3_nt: TGCAGCGTGGCAGATTACAGCTCTGGGGCCAACGTCCTGACTTTC; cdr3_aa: CSVADYSSGANVLTF
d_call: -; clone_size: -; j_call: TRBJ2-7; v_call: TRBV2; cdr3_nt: TGTGCCAGCACAGTCGGGCGGGGATACGAGCAGTACTTC; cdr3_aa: CASTVGRGYEQYF
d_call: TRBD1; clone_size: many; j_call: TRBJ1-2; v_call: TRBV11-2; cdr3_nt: TGTGCCAGCAGCTTAGAGGGGACAGGGAACGCCTATGGCTACACCTTC; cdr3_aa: CASSLEGTGNAYGYTF
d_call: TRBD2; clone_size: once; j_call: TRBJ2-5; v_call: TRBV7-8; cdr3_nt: TGTGCCAGCAGCTACCTCCGGGGAGGGGAGACCCAGTACTTC; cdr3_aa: CASSYLRGGETQYF
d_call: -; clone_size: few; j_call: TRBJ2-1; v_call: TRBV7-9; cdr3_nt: TGTGCCAGCAGCTTTCGGCACTACAATGAGCAGTTCTTC; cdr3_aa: CASSFRHYNEQFF
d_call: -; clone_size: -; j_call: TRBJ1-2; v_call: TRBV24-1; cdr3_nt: TGTGCCACCAGACCCTCAGGGGACTCTGGCTACACCTTC; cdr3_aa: CATRPSGDSGYTF
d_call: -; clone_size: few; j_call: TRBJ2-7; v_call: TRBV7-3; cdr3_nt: TGTGCCAGCAGCTATGACGAGCAGTACTTC; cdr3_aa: CASSYDEQYF
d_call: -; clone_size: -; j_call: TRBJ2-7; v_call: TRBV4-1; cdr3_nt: TGCGCCAGCAGCCAAGATTCGGGACAAGGGAGCTACGAGCAGTACTTC; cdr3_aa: CASSQDSGQGSYEQYF
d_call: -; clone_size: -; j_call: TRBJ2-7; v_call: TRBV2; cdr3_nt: TGTGCCAGCAGTGCAACCGGGACCACAGGGGAGCAGTACTTC; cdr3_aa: CASSATGTTGEQYF
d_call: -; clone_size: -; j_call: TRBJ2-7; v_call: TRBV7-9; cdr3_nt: TGTGCCAGCAGCTTAGATTTCGGGCCAAGTTGGGGCCACGAGCAGTACTTC; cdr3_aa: CASSLDFGPSWGHEQYF
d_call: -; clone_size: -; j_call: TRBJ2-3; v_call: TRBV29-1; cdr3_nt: TGCAGCGTTGTCGGGACAAGCACAGATACGCAGTATTTT; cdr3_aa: CSVVGTSTDTQYF
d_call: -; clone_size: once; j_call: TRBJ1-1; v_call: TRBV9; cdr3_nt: TGTGCCAGCAGCGTAGGGACGCGGACTGAAGCTTTCTTT; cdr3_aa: CASSVGTRTEAFF
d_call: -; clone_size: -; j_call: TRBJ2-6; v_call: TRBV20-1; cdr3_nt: TGCAGTGCTAGAAGAAGTGGGGCCAACGTCCTGACTTTC; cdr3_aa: CSARRSGANVLTF
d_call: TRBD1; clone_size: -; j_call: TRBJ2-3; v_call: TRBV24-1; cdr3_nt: TGTGCCACCAGTGATTCCTTACAGGGGGCAGGAGATACGCAGTATTTT; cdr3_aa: CATSDSLQGAGDTQYF
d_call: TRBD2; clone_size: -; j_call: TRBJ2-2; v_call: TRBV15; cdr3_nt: TGTGCCACCAGAAAAGCCGCTAGCGGGAGGGCCTGGCGGGCCGGGGAGCTGTTTTTT; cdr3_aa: CATRKAASGRAWRAGELFF
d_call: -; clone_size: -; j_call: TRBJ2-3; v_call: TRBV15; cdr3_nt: TGTGCCACCAGCAGAGATCTCGGAGATACGCAGTATTTT; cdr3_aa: CATSRDLGDTQYF
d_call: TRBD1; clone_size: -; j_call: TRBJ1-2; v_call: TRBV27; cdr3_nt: TGTGCCAGCAGAACCCCGGGACAGGGATTAGCTAACTATGGCTACACCTTC; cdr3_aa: CASRTPGQGLANYGYTF
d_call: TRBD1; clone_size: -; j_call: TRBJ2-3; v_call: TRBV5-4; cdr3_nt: TGTGCCAGCAGCTTGGCCGGACAGGGTCTGTCAGATACGCAGTATTTT; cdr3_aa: CASSLAGQGLSDTQYF
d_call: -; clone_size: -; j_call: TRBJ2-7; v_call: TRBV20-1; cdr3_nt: TGCAGTGCTAGAGGGGTGAGAGGCGAGCAGTACTTC; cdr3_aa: CSARGVRGEQYF
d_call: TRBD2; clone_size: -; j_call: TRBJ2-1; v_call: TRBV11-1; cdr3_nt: TGTGCCAGCAGCCCCCGTGCCAGCGGGGACAATGAGCAGTTCTTC; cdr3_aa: CASSPRASGDNEQFF
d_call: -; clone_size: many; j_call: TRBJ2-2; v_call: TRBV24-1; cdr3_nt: TGTGCCACCAGTTTAGGGACGGACACCGGGGAGCTGTTTTTT; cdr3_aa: CATSLGTDTGELFF
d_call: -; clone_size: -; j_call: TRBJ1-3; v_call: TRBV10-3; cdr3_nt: TGTGCCATCAGTGATGGGGAACGCTCTGGAAACACCATATATTTT; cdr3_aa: CAISDGERSGNTIYF
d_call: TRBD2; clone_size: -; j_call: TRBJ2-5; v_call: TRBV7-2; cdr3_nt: TGTGCCAGCAGTGAAGGTTGGGGGGGCCAAGAGACCCAGTACTTC; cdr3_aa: CASSEGWGGQETQYF
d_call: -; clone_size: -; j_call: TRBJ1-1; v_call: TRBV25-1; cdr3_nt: TGTGCCACCCGGGGCGCCGGCTACACTGAAGCTTTCTTT; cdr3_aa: CATRGAGYTEAFF